This T cell receptor (beta chain) came from a study of T cell responses to AZD1222 COVID-19 vaccine. Regarding the study as a whole: Donors were mostly white British, more females; clonal diversity possibly underestimated. Elevations in Spike-specific TCR breadth and depth followed administration of two AZD1222 doses. Close to half of spike-specific TCRs reportedly recognize unmutated variant regions.

After removal of 2 bases from V and 4 bases from J, the junction contained 2 bases not matched to a gene. This CDR3 spans 14 amino acids. Per the germline V gene, CDR1 is SGHVS and CDR2 is FQNEAQ. Sequencing used immunoSEQ multiplex PCR; TCRdb keeps in-frame clones, though not all of them. In the table there are some 110,000 clones, 90% to 95% of which are singletons. Note on this clone: What it recognizes is unknown.

This specimen was peripheral blood, taken on day 0 of AZD1222 vaccination. The TCR was taken from an adult in good health. This rearrangement joins TRBV7-8 to TRBJ2-1; the match to TRBD2 covers 7 bases. CDR3 protein: CASSLKRDYNEQFF. CDR3 DNA sequence: TGTGCCAGCAGCTTAAAGCGGGATTACAATGAGCAGTTCTTC.